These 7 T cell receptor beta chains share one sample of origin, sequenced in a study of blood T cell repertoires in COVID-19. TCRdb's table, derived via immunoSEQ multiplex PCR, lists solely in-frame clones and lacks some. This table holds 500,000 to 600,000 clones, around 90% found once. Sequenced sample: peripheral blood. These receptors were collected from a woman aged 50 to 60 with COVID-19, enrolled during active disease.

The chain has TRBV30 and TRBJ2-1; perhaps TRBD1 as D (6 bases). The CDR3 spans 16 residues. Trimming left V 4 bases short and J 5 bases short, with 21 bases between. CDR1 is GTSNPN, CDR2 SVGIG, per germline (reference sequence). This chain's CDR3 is CAWILRDRTADNEQFF. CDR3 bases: TGTGCCTGGATCCTCCGGGATAGGACAGCTGACAATGAGCAGTTCTTC. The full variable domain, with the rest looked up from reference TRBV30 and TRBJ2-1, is SQTIHQWPATLVQPVGSPLSLECTVEGTSNPNLYWYRQAAGRGLQLLFYSVGIGQISSEVPQNLSASRPQDRQFILSSKKLLLSDSGFYLCAWILRDRTADNEQFFGPGTRLTVL.

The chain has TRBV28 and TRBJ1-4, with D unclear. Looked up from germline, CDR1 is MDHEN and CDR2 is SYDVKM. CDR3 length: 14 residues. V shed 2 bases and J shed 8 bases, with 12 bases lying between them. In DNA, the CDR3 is TGTGCCAGCAGTTTAATCGGGGAGGGAGAAAAACTGTTTTTT. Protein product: CASSLIGEGEKLFF.

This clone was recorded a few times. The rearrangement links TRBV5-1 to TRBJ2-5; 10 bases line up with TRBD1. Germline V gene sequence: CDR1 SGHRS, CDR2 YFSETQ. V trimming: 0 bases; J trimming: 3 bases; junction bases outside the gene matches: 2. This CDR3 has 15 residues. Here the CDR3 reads CASSLGGTGEETQYF. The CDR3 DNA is TGCGCCAGCAGCTTGGGTGGGACAGGGGAAGAGACCCAGTACTTC.

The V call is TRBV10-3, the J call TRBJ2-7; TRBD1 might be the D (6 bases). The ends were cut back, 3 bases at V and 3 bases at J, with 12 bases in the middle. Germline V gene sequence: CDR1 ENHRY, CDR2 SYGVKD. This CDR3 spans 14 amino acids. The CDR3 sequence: CAISDSGGGYEQYF. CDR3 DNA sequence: TGTGCCATCAGTGATTCTGGGGGCGGCTACGAGCAGTACTTC.

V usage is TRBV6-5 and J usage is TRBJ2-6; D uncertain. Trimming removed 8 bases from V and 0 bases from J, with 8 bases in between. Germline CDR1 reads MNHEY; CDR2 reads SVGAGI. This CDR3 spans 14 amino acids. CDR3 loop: CASAENSGANVLTF. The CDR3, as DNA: TGTGCCAGCGCGGAAAACTCTGGGGCCAACGTCCTGACTTTC.

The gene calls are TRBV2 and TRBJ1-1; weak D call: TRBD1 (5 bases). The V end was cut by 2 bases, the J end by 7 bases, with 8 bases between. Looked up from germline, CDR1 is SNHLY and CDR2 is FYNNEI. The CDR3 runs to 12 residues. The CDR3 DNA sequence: TGTGCCAGCAGTGAAAATGACAGTGAAGCTTTCTTT. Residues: CASSENDSEAFF. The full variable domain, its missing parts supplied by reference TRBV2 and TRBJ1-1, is EPEVTQTPSHQVTQMGQEVILRCVPISNHLYFYWYRQILGQKVEFLVSFYNNEISEKSEIFDDQFSVERPDGSNFTLKIRSTKLEDSAMYFCASSENDSEAFFGQGTRLTVV.

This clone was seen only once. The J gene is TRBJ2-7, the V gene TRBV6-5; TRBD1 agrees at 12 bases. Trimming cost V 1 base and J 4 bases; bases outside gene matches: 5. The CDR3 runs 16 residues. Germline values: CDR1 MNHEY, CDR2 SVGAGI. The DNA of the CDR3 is TGTGCCAGCAGTTACTTAAGGGACAGGGGGCAATACGAGCAGTACTTC. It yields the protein CASSYLRDRGQYEQYF.